This is a list of T cell receptor beta chains from one sample in a study of beta chain features in type 1 diabetes. Profiled with immunoSEQ multiplex PCR; TCRdb holds only in-frame clones, not every one. The top ten clones hold about 0.6% of a sample with 300,000 to 450,000 clones, about 10% of them seen once. Sequenced: central memory CD4+ T cells from blood. Receptors originate from a man younger than 40 with type 1 diabetes. The CDR3 runs from the conserved cysteine through the conserved F or W. Fields, in order: J gene, V gene, D gene, clone size, CDR3 protein, CDR3 DNA. D genes are given only for firm matches. The size of a clone is reported for some rows only, either as once, few or many, or as a class for expanded clones.

TRBJ1-5,TRBV19,TRBD1,.,CASSRTGDQPQHF,TGTGCCAGTAGTAGAACAGGGGATCAGCCCCAGCATTTT
TRBJ2-7,TRBV7-2,TRBD1,.,CASSLAGGQGSYEQYF,TGTGCCAGCAGCTTAGCCGGGGGACAGGGTTCCTACGAGCAGTACTTC
TRBJ2-7,TRBV6-5,.,once,CASSSPTGDIGQYF,TGTGCCAGCAGTTCACCAACGGGCGATATTGGGCAGTACTTC
TRBJ1-4,TRBV2,.,few,CASLRGARSMEKLFF,TGTGCCAGCTTGCGGGGGGCGAGGTCGATGGAAAAACTGTTTTTT
TRBJ2-7,TRBV16,TRBD1,few,CASSQDRGPMGEQYF,TGTGCCAGCAGCCAGGACAGGGGCCCGATGGGGGAGCAGTACTTC
TRBJ1-1,TRBV7-2,.,.,CASSLDTTGWSTEAFF,TGTGCCAGCAGCTTAGACACTACAGGGTGGAGCACTGAAGCTTTCTTT
TRBJ2-7,TRBV29-1,.,.,CSAAVSLTSREQYF,TGCAGCGCCGCCGTGTCACTCACTTCCCGAGAGCAGTACTTC
TRBJ2-5,TRBV6-5,TRBD1,few,CAIRIQGDETQYF,TGTGCCATCAGAATACAGGGGGATGAGACCCAGTACTTC
TRBJ1-1,TRBV5-1,.,few,CASSLFFAMNTEAFF,TGCGCCAGCAGCTTGTTCTTCGCAATGAACACTGAAGCTTTCTTT
TRBJ1-1,TRBV13,TRBD1,few,CASSSNRGPAEAFF,TGTGCCAGCAGCTCCAACAGGGGGCCCGCTGAAGCTTTCTTT
TRBJ2-3,TRBV2,.,.,CASKVRSTDTQYF,TGTGCCAGCAAAGTACGTAGCACAGATACGCAGTATTTT
TRBJ2-5,TRBV30,.,few,CAWSLGGPQETQYF,TGTGCCTGGAGTCTAGGGGGACCACAAGAGACCCAGTACTTC
TRBJ1-2,TRBV19,.,few,CASSIGYGYTF,TGTGCCAGTAGTATTGGTTATGGCTACACCTTC
TRBJ2-5,TRBV7-2,.,.,CASSLLGSVQETQYF,TGTGCCAGCAGCTTATTGGGTAGCGTCCAAGAGACCCAGTACTTC
TRBJ2-3,TRBV10-3,TRBD1,few,CASSWGQGADTQYF,TGTGCCAGCAGCTGGGGGCAGGGGGCAGATACGCAGTATTTT
TRBJ2-3,TRBV6-6,TRBD1,few,CASTQGVTQYF,TGTGCCAGCACCCAGGGGGTAACGCAGTATTTT
TRBJ1-2,TRBV6-1,.,few,CASSKGVVANYGYTF,TGTGCCAGCAGTAAGGGGGTCGTAGCTAACTATGGCTACACCTTC
TRBJ2-1,TRBV5-6,TRBD2,.,CASSLAPTSDSYNEQFF,TGTGCCAGCAGCTTGGCCCCGACTAGCGACTCCTACAATGAGCAGTTCTTC
TRBJ1-5,TRBV6-6,.,.,CASSYTAGTPNQPQHF,TGTGCCAGCAGTTACACCGCCGGGACACCGAATCAGCCCCAGCATTTT
TRBJ1-1,TRBV7-8,TRBD1,.,CASSLGTGVSTEAFF,TGTGCCAGCAGCTTGGGGACAGGTGTCAGCACTGAAGCTTTCTTT
TRBJ1-5,TRBV18,TRBD1,.,CASSGTVSNQPQHF,TGTGCCAGCTCGGGGACAGTTAGCAATCAGCCCCAGCATTTT
TRBJ2-7,TRBV27,.,.,CASSLARGGYEQYF,TGTGCCAGCAGTTTGGCCCGAGGCGGCTACGAGCAGTACTTC
TRBJ2-7,TRBV10-3,.,few,CAISESLAGSYEQYF,TGTGCCATCAGTGAATCTCTTGCAGGGTCCTACGAGCAGTACTTC
TRBJ2-1,TRBV28,.,.,CASSYRLDTEQFF,TGTGCCAGCAGTTACCGCCTCGACACTGAGCAGTTCTTC
TRBJ2-5,TRBV5-4,TRBD2,few,CASGHGGVEETQYF,TGTGCCAGCGGCCATGGGGGGGTTGAAGAGACCCAGTACTTC
TRBJ1-4,TRBV7-9,TRBD1,.,CASIPGQGSTREKLFF,TGTGCCAGCATTCCGGGACAGGGAAGCACAAGAGAAAAACTGTTTTTT
TRBJ2-4,TRBV18,.,.,CASSPIWIAEAKNIQYF,TGTGCCAGCTCACCAATTTGGATAGCAGAAGCCAAAAACATTCAGTACTTC
TRBJ2-7,TRBV28,TRBD1,.,CASSLWGQGAYEQYF,TGTGCCAGCAGTTTATGGGGACAGGGGGCCTACGAGCAGTACTTC